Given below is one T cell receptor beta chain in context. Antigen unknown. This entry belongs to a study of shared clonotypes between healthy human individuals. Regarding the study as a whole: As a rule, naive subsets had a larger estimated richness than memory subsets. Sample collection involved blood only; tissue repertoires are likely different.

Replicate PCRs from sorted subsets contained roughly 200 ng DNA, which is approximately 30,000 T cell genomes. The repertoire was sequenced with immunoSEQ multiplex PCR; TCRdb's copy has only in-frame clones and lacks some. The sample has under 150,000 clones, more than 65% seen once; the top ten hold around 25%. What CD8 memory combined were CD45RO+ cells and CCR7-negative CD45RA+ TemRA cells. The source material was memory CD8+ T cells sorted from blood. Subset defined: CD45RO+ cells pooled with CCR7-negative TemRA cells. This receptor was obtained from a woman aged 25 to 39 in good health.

The CDR3 bases are TGTGCCAGCAGTTTTTTTGTCCGCGGGAGATACGAGCAGTACTTC. Residues: CASSFFVRGRYEQYF. The V gene is TRBV25-1, the J gene TRBJ2-7, with 7 bases aligning to TRBD2. V trimming: 5 bases; J trimming: 4 bases; junction bases outside the gene matches: 11. The CDR3 consists of 15 residues. Per germline, CDR1 MGHDK and CDR2 SYGVNS.